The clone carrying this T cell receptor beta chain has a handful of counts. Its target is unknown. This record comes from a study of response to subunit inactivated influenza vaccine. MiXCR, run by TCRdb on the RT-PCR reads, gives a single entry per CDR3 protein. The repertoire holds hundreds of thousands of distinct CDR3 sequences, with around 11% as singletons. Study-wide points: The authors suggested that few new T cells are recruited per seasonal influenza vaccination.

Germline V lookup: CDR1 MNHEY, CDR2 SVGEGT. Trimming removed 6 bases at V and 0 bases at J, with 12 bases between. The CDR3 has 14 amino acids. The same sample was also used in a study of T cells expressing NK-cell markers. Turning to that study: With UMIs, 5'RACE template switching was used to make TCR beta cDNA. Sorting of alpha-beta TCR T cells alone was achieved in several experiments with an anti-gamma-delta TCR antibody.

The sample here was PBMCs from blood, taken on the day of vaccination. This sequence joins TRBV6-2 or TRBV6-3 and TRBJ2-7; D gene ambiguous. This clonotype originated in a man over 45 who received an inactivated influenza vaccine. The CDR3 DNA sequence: TGTGCCAGCAGCCGGCCTCCTAGCTCCTACGAGCAGTACTTC. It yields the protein CASSRPPSSYEQYF.